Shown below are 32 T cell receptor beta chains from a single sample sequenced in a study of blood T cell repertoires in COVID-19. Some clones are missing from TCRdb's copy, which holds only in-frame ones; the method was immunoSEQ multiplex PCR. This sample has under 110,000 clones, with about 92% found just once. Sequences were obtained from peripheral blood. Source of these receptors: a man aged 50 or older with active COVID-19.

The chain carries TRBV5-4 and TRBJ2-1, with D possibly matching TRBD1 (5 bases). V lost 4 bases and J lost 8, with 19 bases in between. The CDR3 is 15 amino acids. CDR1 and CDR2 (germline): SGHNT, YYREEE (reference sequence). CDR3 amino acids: CASSPGAGRRDEQFF. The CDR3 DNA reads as TGTGCCAGCAGCCCTGGGGCAGGACGCAGGGATGAGCAGTTCTTC.

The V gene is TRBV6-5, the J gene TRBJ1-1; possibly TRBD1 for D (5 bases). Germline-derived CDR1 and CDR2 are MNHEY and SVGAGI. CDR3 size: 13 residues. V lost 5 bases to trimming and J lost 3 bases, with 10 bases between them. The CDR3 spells CASSRWGDTEAFF. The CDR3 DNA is TGTGCCAGCAGTCGTTGGGGGGACACTGAAGCTTTCTTT.

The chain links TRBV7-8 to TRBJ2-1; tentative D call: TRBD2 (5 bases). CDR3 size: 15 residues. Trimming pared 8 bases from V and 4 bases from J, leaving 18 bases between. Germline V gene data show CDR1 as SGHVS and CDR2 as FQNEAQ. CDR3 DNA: TGTGCCAGCTCCCCGCTTTTAGCGACTTACAATGAGCAGTTCTTC. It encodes CASSPLLATYNEQFF.

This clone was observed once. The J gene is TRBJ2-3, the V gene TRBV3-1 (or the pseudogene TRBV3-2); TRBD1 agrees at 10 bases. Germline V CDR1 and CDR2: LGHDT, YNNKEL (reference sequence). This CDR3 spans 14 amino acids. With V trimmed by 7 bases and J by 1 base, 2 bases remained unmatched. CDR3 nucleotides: TGTGCCAGCACCGGGACAGGGGGCACAGATACGCAGTATTTT. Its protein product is CASTGTGGTDTQYF.

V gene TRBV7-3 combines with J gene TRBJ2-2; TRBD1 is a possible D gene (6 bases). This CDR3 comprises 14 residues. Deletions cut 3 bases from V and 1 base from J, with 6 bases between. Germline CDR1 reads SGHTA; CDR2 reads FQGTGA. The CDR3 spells CASSLTGNTGELFF. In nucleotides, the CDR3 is TGTGCCAGCAGCTTGACAGGGAACACCGGGGAGCTGTTTTTT.

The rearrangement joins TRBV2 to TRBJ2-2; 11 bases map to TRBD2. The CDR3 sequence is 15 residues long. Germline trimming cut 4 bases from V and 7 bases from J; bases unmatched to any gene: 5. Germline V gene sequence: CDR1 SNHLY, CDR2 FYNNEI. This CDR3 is CASSVAGGPNGELFF. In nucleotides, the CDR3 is TGTGCCAGCAGTGTAGCGGGAGGGCCTAACGGGGAGCTGTTTTTT.

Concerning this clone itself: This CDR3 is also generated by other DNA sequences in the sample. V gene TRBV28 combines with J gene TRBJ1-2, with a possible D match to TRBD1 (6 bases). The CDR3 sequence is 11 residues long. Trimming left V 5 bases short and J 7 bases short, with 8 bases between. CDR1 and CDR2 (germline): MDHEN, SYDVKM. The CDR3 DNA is TGTGCCAGCAGTGGGGGCCGTGGCTACACCTTC. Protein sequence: CASSGGRGYTF.

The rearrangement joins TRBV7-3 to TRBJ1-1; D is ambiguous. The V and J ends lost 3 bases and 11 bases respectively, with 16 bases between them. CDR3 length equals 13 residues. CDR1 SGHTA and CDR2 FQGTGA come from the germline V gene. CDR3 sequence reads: CASSLEGHQEAFF. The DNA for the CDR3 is TGTGCCAGCAGCTTGGAGGGTCATCAAGAGGCTTTCTTT.

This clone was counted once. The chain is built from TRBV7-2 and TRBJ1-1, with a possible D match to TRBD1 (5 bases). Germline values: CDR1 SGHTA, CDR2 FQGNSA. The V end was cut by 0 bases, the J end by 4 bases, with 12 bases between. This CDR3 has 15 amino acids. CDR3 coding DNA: TGTGCCAGCAGCTTAGCGCTTGGGGCTTTCACTGAAGCTTTCTTT. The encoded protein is CASSLALGAFTEAFF. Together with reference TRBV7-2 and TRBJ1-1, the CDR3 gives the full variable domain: GAGVSQSPSNKVTEKGKDVELRCDPISGHTALYWYRQSLGQGLEFLIYFQGNSAPDKSGLPSDRFSAERTGGSVSTLTIQRTQQEDSAVYLCASSLALGAFTEAFFGQGTRLTVV.

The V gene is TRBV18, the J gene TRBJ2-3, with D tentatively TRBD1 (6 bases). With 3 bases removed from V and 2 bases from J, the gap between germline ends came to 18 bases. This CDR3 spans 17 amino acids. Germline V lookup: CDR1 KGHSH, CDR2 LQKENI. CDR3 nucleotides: TGTGCCAGCTCACCTTCCGGGACAAGGGGGACCACAGATACGCAGTATTTT. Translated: CASSPSGTRGTTDTQYF.

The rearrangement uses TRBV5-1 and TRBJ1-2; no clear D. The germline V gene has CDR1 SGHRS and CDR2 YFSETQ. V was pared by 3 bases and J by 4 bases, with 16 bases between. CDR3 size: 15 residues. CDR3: CASSSVRGLPYGYTF. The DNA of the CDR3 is TGCGCCAGCAGCTCGGTGCGGGGTCTACCCTATGGCTACACCTTC.

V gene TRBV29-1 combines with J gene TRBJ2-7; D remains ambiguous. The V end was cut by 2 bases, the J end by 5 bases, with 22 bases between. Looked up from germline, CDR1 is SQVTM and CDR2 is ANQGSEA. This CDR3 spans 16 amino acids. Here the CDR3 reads CSVELPDNPFYNEQYF. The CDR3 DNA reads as TGCAGCGTTGAACTCCCAGACAATCCGTTTTATAACGAGCAGTACTTC.

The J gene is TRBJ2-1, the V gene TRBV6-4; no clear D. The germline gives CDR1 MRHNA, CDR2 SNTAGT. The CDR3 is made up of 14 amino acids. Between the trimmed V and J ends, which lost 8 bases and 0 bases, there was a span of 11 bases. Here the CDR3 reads CASVESSSYNEQFF. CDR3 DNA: TGTGCCAGCGTGGAGAGCAGCTCCTACAATGAGCAGTTCTTC.

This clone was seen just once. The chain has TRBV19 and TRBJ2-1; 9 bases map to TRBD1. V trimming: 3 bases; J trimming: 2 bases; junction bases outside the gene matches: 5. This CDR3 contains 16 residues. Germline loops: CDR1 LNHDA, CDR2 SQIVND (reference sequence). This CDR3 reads CASSILGTGTYNEQFF. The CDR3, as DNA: TGTGCCAGTAGTATTTTGGGGACAGGGACCTACAATGAGCAGTTCTTC.

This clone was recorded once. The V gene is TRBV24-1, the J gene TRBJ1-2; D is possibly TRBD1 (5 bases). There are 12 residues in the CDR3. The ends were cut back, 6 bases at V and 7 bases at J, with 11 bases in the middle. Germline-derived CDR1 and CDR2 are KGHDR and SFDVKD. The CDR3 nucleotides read TGTGCCACCAGTACGGGCAGGGCTGGCTACACCTTC. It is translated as CATSTGRAGYTF.

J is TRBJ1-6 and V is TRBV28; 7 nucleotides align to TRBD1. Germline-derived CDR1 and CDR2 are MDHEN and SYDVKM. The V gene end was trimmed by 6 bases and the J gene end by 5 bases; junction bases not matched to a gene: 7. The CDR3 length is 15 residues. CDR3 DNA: TGTGCCAGCAGCCCAGGGGGTGCGAATAATTCACCCCTCCACTTT. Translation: CASSPGGANNSPLHF.

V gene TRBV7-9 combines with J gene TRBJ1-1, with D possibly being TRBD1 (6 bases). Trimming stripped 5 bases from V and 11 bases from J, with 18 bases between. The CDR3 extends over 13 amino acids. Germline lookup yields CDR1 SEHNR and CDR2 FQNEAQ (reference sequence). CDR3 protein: CASSPGQRGGAFF. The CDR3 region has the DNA TGTGCCAGCAGCCCTGGACAGCGCGGGGGCGCTTTCTTT.

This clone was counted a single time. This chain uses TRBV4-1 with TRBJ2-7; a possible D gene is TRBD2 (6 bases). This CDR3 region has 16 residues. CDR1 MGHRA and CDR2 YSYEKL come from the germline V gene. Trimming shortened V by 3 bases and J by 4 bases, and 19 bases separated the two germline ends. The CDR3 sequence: CASSHGWTGVTYEQYF. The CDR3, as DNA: TGCGCCAGCAGCCATGGGTGGACGGGGGTAACGTACGAGCAGTACTTC.

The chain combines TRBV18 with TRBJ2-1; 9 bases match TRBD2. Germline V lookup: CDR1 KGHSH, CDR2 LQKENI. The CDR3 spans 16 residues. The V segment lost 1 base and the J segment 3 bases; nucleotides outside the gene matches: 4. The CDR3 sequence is CASSPLGTSRYNEQFF. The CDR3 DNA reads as TGTGCCAGCTCACCACTTGGGACTAGCCGCTACAATGAGCAGTTCTTC.

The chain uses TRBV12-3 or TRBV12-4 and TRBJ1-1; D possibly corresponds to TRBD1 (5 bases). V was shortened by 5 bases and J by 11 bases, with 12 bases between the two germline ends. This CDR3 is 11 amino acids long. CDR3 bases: TGTGCCAGCAGTAATCGGGGGGATGCTTTCTTT. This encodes CASSNRGDAFF.

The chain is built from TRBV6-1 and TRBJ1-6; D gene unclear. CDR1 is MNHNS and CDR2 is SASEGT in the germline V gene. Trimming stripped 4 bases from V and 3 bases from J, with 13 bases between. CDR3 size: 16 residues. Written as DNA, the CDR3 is TGTGCCAGCAGTGTCGTGAGCATGGTCTATAATTCACCCCTCCACTTT. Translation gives CASSVVSMVYNSPLHF.

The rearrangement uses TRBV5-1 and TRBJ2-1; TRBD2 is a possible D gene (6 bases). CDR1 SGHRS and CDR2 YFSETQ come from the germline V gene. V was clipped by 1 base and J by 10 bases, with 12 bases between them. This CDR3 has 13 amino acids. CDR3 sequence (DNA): TGCGCCAGCAGCTTGAACACGGAGGGCGAGCAGTTCTTC. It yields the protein CASSLNTEGEQFF.

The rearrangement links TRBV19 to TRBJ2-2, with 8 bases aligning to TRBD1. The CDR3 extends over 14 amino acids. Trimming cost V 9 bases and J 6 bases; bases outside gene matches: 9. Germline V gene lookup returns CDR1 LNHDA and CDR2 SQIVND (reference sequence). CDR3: CASGGTGEAGELFF. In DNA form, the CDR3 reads TGTGCCAGCGGAGGGACAGGTGAAGCCGGGGAGCTGTTTTTT.

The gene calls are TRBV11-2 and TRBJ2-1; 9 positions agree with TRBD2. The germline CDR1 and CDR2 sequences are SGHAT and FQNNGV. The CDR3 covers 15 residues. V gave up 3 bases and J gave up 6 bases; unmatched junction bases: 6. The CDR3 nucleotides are TGTGCCAGCAGCTTTGCGGGGACTAGCTTCAATGAGCAGTTCTTC. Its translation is CASSFAGTSFNEQFF.

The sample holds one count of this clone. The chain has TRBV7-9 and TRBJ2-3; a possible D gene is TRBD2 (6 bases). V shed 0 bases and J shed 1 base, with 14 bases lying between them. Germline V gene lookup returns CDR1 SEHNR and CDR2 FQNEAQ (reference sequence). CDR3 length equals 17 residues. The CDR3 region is CASSLALRPGGTDTQYF. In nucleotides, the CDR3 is TGTGCCAGCAGCTTAGCTCTCCGGCCGGGGGGCACAGATACGCAGTATTTT.

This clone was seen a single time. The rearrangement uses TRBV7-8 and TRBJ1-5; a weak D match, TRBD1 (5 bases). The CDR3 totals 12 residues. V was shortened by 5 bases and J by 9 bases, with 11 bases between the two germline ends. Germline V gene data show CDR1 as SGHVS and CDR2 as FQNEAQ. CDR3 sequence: CASSGGVGPQHF. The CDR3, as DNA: TGTGCCAGCAGCGGGGGGGTTGGGCCCCAGCATTTT.

CDR3 sequence reads: CASSALGLGPGQPQHF. DNA for the CDR3: TGTGCCAGCAGCGCCCTCGGGTTGGGTCCGGGGCAGCCCCAGCATTTT. This sequence joins TRBV21-1 and TRBJ1-5. TRBV21-1 is shown as a pseudogene. The CDR3 covers 16 residues.

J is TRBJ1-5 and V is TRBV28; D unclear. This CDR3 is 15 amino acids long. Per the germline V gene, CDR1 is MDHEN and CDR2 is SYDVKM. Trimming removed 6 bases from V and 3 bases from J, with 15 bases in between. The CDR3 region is CASSPSSGFNQPQHF. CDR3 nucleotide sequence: TGTGCCAGCAGCCCCTCCTCGGGTTTCAATCAGCCCCAGCATTTT.

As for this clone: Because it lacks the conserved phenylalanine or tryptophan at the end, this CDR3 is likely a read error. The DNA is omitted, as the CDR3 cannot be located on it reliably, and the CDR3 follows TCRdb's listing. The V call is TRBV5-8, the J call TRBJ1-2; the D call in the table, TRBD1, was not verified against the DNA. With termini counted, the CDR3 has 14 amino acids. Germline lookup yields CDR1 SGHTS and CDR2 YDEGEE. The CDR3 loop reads CASSLPILDSGLPD.

The CDR3 loop reads CASSLDRGRLDEQFF. CDR3 DNA sequence: TGTGCCAGCAGCTTAGACAGGGGGCGCTTGGATGAGCAGTTCTTC. The V gene is TRBV7-9, the J gene TRBJ2-1; TRBD1 matches 9 bases. V gave up 1 base and J gave up 8 bases; unmatched junction bases: 6. Germline-derived CDR1 and CDR2 are SEHNR and FQNEAQ (reference sequence). The CDR3 is 15 residues long. Full variable domain (outside the CDR3, taken from reference TRBV7-9 and TRBJ2-1): DTGVSQNPRHKITKRGQNVTFRCDPISEHNRLYWYRQTLGQGPEFLTYFQNEAQLEKSRLLSDRFSAERPKGSFSTLEIQRTEQGDSAMYLCASSLDRGRLDEQFFGPGTRLTVL.

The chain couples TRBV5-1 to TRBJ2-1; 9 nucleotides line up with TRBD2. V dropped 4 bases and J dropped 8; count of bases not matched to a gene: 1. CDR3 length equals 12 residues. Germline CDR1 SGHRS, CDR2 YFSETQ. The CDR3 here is CASSRTSDEQFF. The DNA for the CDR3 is TGCGCCAGCAGCCGGACTAGCGATGAGCAGTTCTTC.

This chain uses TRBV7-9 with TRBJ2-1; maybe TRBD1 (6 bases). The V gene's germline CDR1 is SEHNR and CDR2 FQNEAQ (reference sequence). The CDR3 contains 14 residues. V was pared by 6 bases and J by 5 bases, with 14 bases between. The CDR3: CASRSLGGHNEQFF. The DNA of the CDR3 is TGTGCCAGCAGATCCCTTGGGGGCCACAATGAGCAGTTCTTC.